The clone carrying this T cell receptor (beta chain) was counted ten times or more. Its antigen remains unidentified. Losses at the gene ends were 4 bases for V and 1 base for J; bases not matched to a gene: 3. This CDR3 region has 16 residues. Germline assignment: CDR1 SGHRS and CDR2 YFSETQ. The data originate from a study of CD8+CD57+ T cells in acquired aplastic anemia. For CDR3 and TCR beta VDJ profiling, genomic DNA was the template used. One entry per CDR3 protein results from TCRdb running MiXCR on the reads. In the table there are under 200,000 distinct CDR3 sequences, approximately 52% of which are singletons. Findings of the study overall: Patients and controls turned out to have 25 to 35 CD8+ CDR3 sequences in common.

CD8+CD57+ cell expansion, shown by flow cytometry, had occurred in the patients selected for sequencing. By the time of blood sampling, patients had still received no therapy. The gene calls are TRBV5-1 and TRBJ2-3; TRBD2 agrees at 13 bases. The receptor was isolated from a human donor with aplastic anemia. Sequencing input: sorted CD4+, CD8+, or CD8+CD57+ T cells (not recorded which) from PBMCs. DNA for the CDR3: TGCGCCAGCAGCACTAGCGGGAGGGCTGGCACAGATACGCAGTATTTT. This sequence encodes CASSTSGRAGTDTQYF.